The next 4 T cell receptor beta chains were all read from a single sample in a study of blood T cell repertoires in COVID-19. Sequencing was performed with immunoSEQ multiplex PCR; in TCRdb, only in-frame clones are kept and a portion is missing. The sample yields about 250,000 clones, under 85% seen once. Sequencing used peripheral blood. The receptors originated from a human donor in a cohort sampled during active COVID-19.

This clone was picked up one time. V is TRBV2 and J is TRBJ1-5, with D perhaps TRBD1 (6 bases). V gave up 2 bases and J gave up 4 bases, with 9 bases separating them. This CDR3 contains 14 residues. CDR1 and CDR2 from the germline V gene are SNHLY and FYNNEI. CDR3 in amino acids: CASSELQGNQPQHF. In DNA form, the CDR3 reads TGTGCCAGCAGTGAACTACAGGGAAATCAGCCCCAGCATTTT.

Here the CDR3 DNA reads TGTGCCAGCAGCTTGGTAAAGGGGGCGATCCCCTACGAGCAGTACTTC. This gives the protein CASSLVKGAIPYEQYF. This chain joins TRBV7-9 and TRBJ2-7; 7 positions agree with TRBD1. The length of the CDR3 is 16 residues. V gave up 3 bases and J gave up 2 bases; unmatched junction bases: 10. Germline V gene data show CDR1 as SEHNR and CDR2 as FQNEAQ (reference sequence).

V and J are TRBV28 and TRBJ1-4; D remains unclear. This CDR3 is built from 15 residues. Germline V gene data show CDR1 as MDHEN and CDR2 as SYDVKM. Trimming stripped 7 bases from V and 5 bases from J, with 17 bases between. The CDR3 is CASNGVFAWNEKLFF. DNA of the CDR3: TGTGCCAGCAATGGAGTCTTCGCTTGGAATGAAAAACTGTTTTTT.

This sequence joins TRBV28 and TRBJ1-5, with 9 nucleotides matching TRBD1. CDR3 length: 13 residues. Unmatched junction bases numbered 4, after V lost 6 bases and J lost 7 bases. The germline CDR1 and CDR2 sequences are MDHEN and SYDVKM. CDR3 coding DNA: TGTGCCAGCAGCCGGGACAGGGCCCAGCCCCAGCATTTT. Translation: CASSRDRAQPQHF.